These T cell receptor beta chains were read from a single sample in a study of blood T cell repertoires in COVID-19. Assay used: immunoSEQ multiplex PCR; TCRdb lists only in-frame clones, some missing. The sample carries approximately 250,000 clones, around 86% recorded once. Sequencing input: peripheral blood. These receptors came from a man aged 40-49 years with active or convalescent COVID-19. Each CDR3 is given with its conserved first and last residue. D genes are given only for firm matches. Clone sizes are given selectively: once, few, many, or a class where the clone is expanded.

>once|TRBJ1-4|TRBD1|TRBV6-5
TGTGCCAGCAGTTACTCGCCCACAGGGGACCGGGAAAAACTGTTTTTT
CASSYSPTGDREKLFF
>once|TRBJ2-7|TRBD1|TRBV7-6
TGTGCCAGCAGCCCCGGGACAGGGTACCACGAGCAGTACTTC
CASSPGTGYHEQYF
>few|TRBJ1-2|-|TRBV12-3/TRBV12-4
TGTGCCAGCAGCACGGACAGCTATGGCTACACCTTC
CASSTDSYGYTF
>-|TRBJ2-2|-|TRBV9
TGTGCCAGCAGCCGGGTCGGCGGGGAGCTGTTTTTT
CASSRVGGELFF
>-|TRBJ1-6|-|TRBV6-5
TGTGCCAGCACTGGCAGGATGGGTTCACCCCTCCACTTT
CASTGRMGSPLHF
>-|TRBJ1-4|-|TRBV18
TGTGCCAGCCCTCACGGGGGGCTCGTTGAAAAACTGTTTTTT
CASPHGGLVEKLFF
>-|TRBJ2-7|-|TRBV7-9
TGTGCCAGCAGCACCACACGCTTAACAGCAGGGGTCTACGAGCAGTACTTC
CASSTTRLTAGVYEQYF
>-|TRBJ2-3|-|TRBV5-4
TGTGCCAGCAGCTTGCCACTAGGCACAGATACGCAGTATTTT
CASSLPLGTDTQYF
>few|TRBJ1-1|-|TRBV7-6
TGTGCCAGCAGCTTAGTGAGGGAGGGAGACACTGAAGCTTTCTTT
CASSLVREGDTEAFF
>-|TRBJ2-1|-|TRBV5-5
TGTGCCAGCAGCTTGGGACAGTACAATGAGCAGTTCTTC
CASSLGQYNEQFF
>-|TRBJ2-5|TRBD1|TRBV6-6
TGTGCCAGCAGTCACCGGGACAGCTCAAGAGGGACCCAGTACTTC
CASSHRDSSRGTQYF
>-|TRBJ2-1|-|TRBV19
TGTGCCAGTAGTATAGGGTCGGGAAGTAAAGAGCAGTTCTTC
CASSIGSGSKEQFF
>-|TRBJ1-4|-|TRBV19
TGTGCCAGTAGTAGACACGGCGAAAAACTGTTTTTT
CASSRHGEKLFF
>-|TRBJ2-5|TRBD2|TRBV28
TGTGCCAGCAGTTCGCTGACTAGCGGGGGCGAAGAGACCCAGTACTTC
CASSSLTSGGEETQYF
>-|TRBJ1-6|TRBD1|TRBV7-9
TGTGCCAGCAGCTTAGGGGGACAGCCACCCCTCCACTTT
CASSLGGQPPLHF
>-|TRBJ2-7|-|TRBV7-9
TGTGCCAGCAGCTTAGCGGGCCCTTACGAGCAGTACTTC
CASSLAGPYEQYF
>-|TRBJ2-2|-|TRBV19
TGTGCCAGTTATGCGGGTACCGGGGAGCTGTTTTTT
CASYAGTGELFF
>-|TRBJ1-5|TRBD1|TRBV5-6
TGTGCCAGCAGCTTTGGGACAGACAATCAGCCCCAGCATTTT
CASSFGTDNQPQHF
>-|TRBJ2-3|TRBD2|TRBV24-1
TGTGCCACCAGTGACGGCAGCGGGAGGGAAGCAGATACGCAGTATTTT
CATSDGSGREADTQYF
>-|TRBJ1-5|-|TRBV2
TGTGCCAGCACTATCCGGAGGGCTAGCAATCAGCCCCAGCATTTT
CASTIRRASNQPQHF
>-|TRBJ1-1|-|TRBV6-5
TGTGCCAGCAGTTACGGGGCTCAGGTTGAAGCTTTCTTT
CASSYGAQVEAFF
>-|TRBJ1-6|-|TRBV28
TGTGCCAGCAGTTTAGGGGACGGGGGGAATTCACCCCTCCACTTT
CASSLGDGGNSPLHF
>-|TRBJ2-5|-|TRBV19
TGTGCCAGTAGAATGGGAGGGGGTGAGACCCAGTACTTC
CASRMGGGETQYF
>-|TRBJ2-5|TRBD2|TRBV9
TGTGCCAGCAGCGCTTCCGGGACTAGCAGTTCGGAGACCCAGTACTTC
CASSASGTSSSETQYF
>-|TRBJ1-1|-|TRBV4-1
TGCGCCAGCAGCCAAGATATCGGGAACACTGAAGCTTTCTTT
CASSQDIGNTEAFF
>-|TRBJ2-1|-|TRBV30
TGTGCCTGGAGCGCCCCTTATAGCTCCTACAATGAGCAGTTCTTC
CAWSAPYSSYNEQFF
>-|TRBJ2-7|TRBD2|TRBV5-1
TGCGCCAGCACCCTACAGGGGACTAGCGGGAAAGGCTCCTACGAGCAGTACTTC
CASTLQGTSGKGSYEQYF
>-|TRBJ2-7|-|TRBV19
TGTGCCAGTAGTATGACCCTCGACGGGTCTTTGTACGAGCAGTACTTC
CASSMTLDGSLYEQYF
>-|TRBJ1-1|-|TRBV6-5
TGTGCCACGCACTCGGGGGGCGCGGGGAACACTGAAGCTTTCTTT
CATHSGGAGNTEAFF
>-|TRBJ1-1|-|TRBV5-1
TGCGCCAGCAGCTTTGGGAGGGGCTCGGCTGAAGCTTTCTTT
CASSFGRGSAEAFF
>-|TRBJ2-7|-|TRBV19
TGTGCCAGTAGTATAGATTCAGGAGGGAGCCCCTACGAGCAGTACTTC
CASSIDSGGSPYEQYF
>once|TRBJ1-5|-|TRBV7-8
TGTGCCAGCAGCTTAGGGAACAGGGTTGGTCAGCCCCAGCATTTT
CASSLGNRVGQPQHF
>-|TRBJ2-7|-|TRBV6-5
TGTGCCAGCAGGCTGGGGGCGATTAACGAGCAGTACTTC
CASRLGAINEQYF
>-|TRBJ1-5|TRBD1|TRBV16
TGTGCCAGCAGCTCAACCGGGACAGGGGGCAATCAGCCCCAGCATTTT
CASSSTGTGGNQPQHF
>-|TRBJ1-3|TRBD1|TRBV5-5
TGTGCCAGCAGCTCATCACAGGGGGCTGAAAACACCATATATTTT
CASSSSQGAENTIYF
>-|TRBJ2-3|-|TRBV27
TGTGCCAGCAGTTTATGGAAACAGGGAAACACAGATACGCAGTATTTT
CASSLWKQGNTDTQYF
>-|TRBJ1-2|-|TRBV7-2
TGTGCCAGCAGCCCCGGACAGTCGAGGGGTGGCTACACCTTC
CASSPGQSRGGYTF
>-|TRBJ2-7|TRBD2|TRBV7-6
TGTGCCAGCAGCTTAAGCGGGACTGTCAGGGAGCAGTACTTC
CASSLSGTVREQYF
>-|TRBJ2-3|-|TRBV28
TGTGCCAGCAGTCCCCCGGCGGGGTCAGATACGCAGTATTTT
CASSPPAGSDTQYF
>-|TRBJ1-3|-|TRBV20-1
TGCAGTGCTAGTTCTCCAGGGGACCACTCTGGAAACACCATATATTTT
CSASSPGDHSGNTIYF
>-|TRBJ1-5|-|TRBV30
TGTGCCTGGGACCCCGGGGTCGGACAGCCCCAGCATTTT
CAWDPGVGQPQHF
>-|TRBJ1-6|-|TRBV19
TGTGCCAGTAGTATAGGGCAGGATAATTCACCCCTCCACTTT
CASSIGQDNSPLHF
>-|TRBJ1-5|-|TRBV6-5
TGTGCCAGCTCTCGAGAGGCGTATCAGCCCCAGCATTTT
CASSREAYQPQHF
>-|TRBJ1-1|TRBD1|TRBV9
TGTGCCAGCAGCCTCGGGACAGTCCGCGGGAACACTGAAGCTTTCTTT
CASSLGTVRGNTEAFF
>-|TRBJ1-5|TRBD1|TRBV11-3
TGTGCCAGCAGCTTTCAGGCTCAGGGGGTCTCTAATAGCAATCAGCCCCAGCATTTT
CASSFQAQGVSNSNQPQHF
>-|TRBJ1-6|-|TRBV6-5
TGTGCCAGCAAACAGGGACAAGATAATTCACCCCTCCACTTT
CASKQGQDNSPLHF
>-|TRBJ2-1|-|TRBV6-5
TGTGCCAGCAGTTACTCGTGGATGGACTCGATGAATGAGCAGTTCTTC
CASSYSWMDSMNEQFF
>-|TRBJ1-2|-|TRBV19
TGTGCCAGTTCCGGGACAACGACTAACTATGGCTACACCTTC
CASSGTTTNYGYTF
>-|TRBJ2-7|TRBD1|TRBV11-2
TGTGCCAGCAGCTTAGAAGGGACAGGGTACTACGAGCAGTGCTTC
CASSLEGTGYYEQCF
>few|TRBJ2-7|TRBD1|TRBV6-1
TGTGCCAGCAGTGACGGGACAGGGGTCCTTGGCGAGCAGTACTTC
CASSDGTGVLGEQYF
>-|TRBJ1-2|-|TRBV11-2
TGTGCCAGCAGCTTAGCCGCTATCAGGCCCTATGGCTACACCTTC
CASSLAAIRPYGYTF
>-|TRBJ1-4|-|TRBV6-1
TGTGCCAGCAGTGAACCTACAGGGCCCCATGAAAAACTGTTTTTT
CASSEPTGPHEKLFF
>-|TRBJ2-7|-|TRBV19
TGTGCCAGTAGCTATGGCGGCGAAGCCTACGAGCAGTACTTC
CASSYGGEAYEQYF
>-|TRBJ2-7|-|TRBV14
TGTGCCAGCAGCCCACTATCGTCATCCTACGAGCAGTACTTC
CASSPLSSSYEQYF
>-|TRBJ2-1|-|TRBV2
TGTGCCAGGCCTTTGGGGGGAGGACACAGTCGCAATGAGCAGTTCTTC
CARPLGGGHSRNEQFF
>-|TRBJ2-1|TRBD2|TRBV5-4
TGTGCCAGCAGCGCCGGGGCTAGCGGGGACTACAATGAGCAGTTCTTC
CASSAGASGDYNEQFF
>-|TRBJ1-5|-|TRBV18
TGTGCCAGCTCACCATCCGGGAGATTCAATCAGCCCCAGCATTTT
CASSPSGRFNQPQHF
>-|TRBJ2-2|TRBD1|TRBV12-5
TGTGCTAGTGGTTTGCACGGACAGGGTGAATTGGAGGCTGACACCGGGGAGCTGTTTTTT
CASGLHGQGELEADTGELFF
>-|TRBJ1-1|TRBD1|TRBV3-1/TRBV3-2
TGTGCCAGCAGCCAGGGGGGACAGGGGTACACTGAAGCTTTCTTT
CASSQGGQGYTEAFF
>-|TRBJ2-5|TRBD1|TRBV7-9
TGTGCCAGCAGCCGACAGGGAGTCTCCCAAGAGACCCAGTACTTC
CASSRQGVSQETQYF